This is a list of T cell receptor beta chains from one sample in a study of cytomegalovirus exposure and HLA in healthy donors. Sequenced by immunoSEQ multiplex PCR; TCRdb stores in-frame clones only, minus some. The sample has about 90,000 clones, 67% seen once. The specimen sequenced was PBMCs. These receptor sequences come from a man under 40 in good health and CMV-seronegative. Both conserved end residues are part of each CDR3.

>TRBV4-3
CASSQVTAGGIYNEQFF
>TRBV20-1
CSARSETQYF
>TRBV4-1
CASSQPTNTGELFF
>TRBV27
CASAREGAANYGYTF
>TRBV11-2
CASSSLRGPEAFF
>TRBV27
CASSLGLAGGSTDTQYF
>TRBV5-5
CASSLSDGGTEAFF
>TRBV6-5
CASSQGPTYEQYF
>TRBV6-1
CASSEIPGQGGHEQYF
>TRBV7-2
CASSSLAGADTQYF
>TRBV28
CASARGTEAFF
>TRBV5-1
CARNQGAPYPPHEKLFF
>TRBV30
CAWSVSGVEQYF